This TCR beta chain was sequenced during a study of OX40 agonist ivuxolimab in advanced cancers. CDR3 length: 15 residues. The germline V gene encodes CDR1 SEHNR and CDR2 FQNEAQ (reference sequence). The V and J ends lost 1 base and 4 bases, in that order; junction bases with no gene match: 4. The data were produced by immunoSEQ multiplex PCR, yet TCRdb's version contains in-frame clones alone and is incomplete. The repertoire consists of more than 60,000 clones, with roughly 80% occurring once and the leading ten covering about 1.6%. Blood got drawn at baseline, again on cycle 4 day 1, and then on cycle 7 day 1.

V and J are TRBV7-9 and TRBJ2-1; the match to TRBD1 covers 7 bases. This specimen consisted of CD4+ or CD8+ T cells sorted from blood, obtained in a trial of the OX40 agonist ivuxolimab. This sequence originates from an adult with an advanced solid tumor such as melanoma, head and neck, liver or kidney cancer. The CDR3 coding sequence is TGTGCCAGCAGCTTAGACAGGGGCCCTTACAATGAGCAGTTCTTC. It translates to CASSLDRGPYNEQFF.